This TCR beta chain was documented in a study of response to subunit inactivated influenza vaccine (dated by TCRdb to the late 2010s). Turning to the overall study: The study used deep quantitative T cell receptor repertoire profiling to track responses to a trivalent subunit inactivated influenza vaccine. Beyond this particular receptor, the publication reports: The authors proposed that each seasonal influenza vaccination may bring in only a limited number of new T cells.

Details on this clonotype: This clone's antigen is unknown. No quality values exist for individual bases; no much larger clone is one base distant.

V and J are trimmed by 5 bases and 2 bases, and the gene matches miss 6 bases of the junction. CDR1 and CDR2 were assigned from the germline V gene (reference sequence) as MNHEY and SMNVEV. The CDR3 sequence holds 14 residues, the cysteine and phenylalanine included. The only DNA kept is the CDR3, 42 bases in frame from the first base. The method was RT-PCR. Sequenced using an Illumina HiSeq 2500. Using fastp at Q25 and MiXCR, TCRdb reprocessed the public reads and kept productive beta chains. Identical CDR3 protein sequences are pooled into one entry, listed with their most common genes and DNA. The sample yields 450,000 to 600,000 distinct CDR3 sequences; more than 7% were counted once. The ten largest clones capture about 12% of the sample.

The chain was built from TRBV27 and TRBJ2-7; 7 middle bases align to TRBD1. The sample in question was PBMCs from blood, obtained roughly 24 months after vaccination. The clonotype originates from a man between 50 and 69 years old who received an inactivated influenza vaccine. Donor details come from another sample of the same person, matched by shared clones. The base sequence is TGTGCCAGCAGTGCGACAGGGCATCCCTACGAGCAGTACTTC. Its protein product is CASSATGHPYEQYF.